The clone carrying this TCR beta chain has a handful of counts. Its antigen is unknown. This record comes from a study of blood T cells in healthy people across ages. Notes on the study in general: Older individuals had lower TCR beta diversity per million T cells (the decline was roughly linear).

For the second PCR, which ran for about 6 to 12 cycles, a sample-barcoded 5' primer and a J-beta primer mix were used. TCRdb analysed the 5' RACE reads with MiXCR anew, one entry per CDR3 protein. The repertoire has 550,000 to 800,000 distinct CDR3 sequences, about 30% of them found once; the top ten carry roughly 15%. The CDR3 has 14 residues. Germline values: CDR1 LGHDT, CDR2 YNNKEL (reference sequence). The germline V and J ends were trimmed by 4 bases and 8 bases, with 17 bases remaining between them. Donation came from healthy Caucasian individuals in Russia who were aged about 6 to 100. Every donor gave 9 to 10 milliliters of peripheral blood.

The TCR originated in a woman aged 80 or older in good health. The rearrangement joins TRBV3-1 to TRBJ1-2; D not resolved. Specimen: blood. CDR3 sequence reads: CASSLLWNSDGYTF. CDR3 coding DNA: TGTGCCAGCAGCCTACTGTGGAATTCGGACGGCTACACCTTC.